A single sample gave rise to the 14 T cell receptor beta chains below, sequenced in a study of blood T cells in healthy people across ages. Together with a sample-barcoded 5' primer, a J-beta primer mix was included in a second PCR lasting about 7 to 12 cycles. MiXCR, run by TCRdb on the 5' RACE reads, gives a single entry per CDR3 protein. Here the sample spans hundreds of thousands of distinct CDR3 sequences, 46% being singletons. Sequenced input: blood. The receptors were gathered from an older man in good health.

The chain uses TRBV4-2 and TRBJ2-5, with no clear D. The closer fit of TRBJ2-7 to the DNA end suggests the J call may be wrong. CDR1 and CDR2 from the germline V gene are LGHNA and YNFKEQ. CDR3 length: 14 amino acids. CDR3 coding DNA: TGTGCCAGCAGCCAAGCGGGCCGATTATACGAGCAGTACTTC. Amino acids: CASSQAGRLYEQYF.

This clonotype was observed many times. The chain uses TRBV12-3 or TRBV12-4 and TRBJ2-5, with TRBD2 matching over 12 bases. V lost 6 bases and J lost 5; bases outside the gene matches: 7. The CDR3 is 15 amino acids. CDR3 nucleotides: TGTGCCAGCAGAACTAGACTAGCGGGAGATGAGACCCAGTACTTC. Amino acid sequence: CASRTRLAGDETQYF.

This clonotype was recorded at least ten times. V gene TRBV5-1 combines with J gene TRBJ1-2; D is perhaps TRBD1 (6 bases). The CDR3 totals 17 residues. CDR1 and CDR2 from the germline V gene are SGHRS and YFSETQ. The V gene lost 4 bases and the J gene lost 7 bases, with 26 bases spanning the gap. CDR3 in amino acids: CASSPNIGTQGNGGYTF. CDR3 in DNA: TGCGCCAGCAGCCCTAATATAGGGACCCAGGGGAACGGTGGCTACACCTTC.

The rearrangement uses TRBV9 and TRBJ2-5; unclear D gene. Trimming left V 3 bases short and J 2 bases short, with 8 bases between. CDR3 length: 13 residues. Germline CDR1 is SGDLS and CDR2 is YYNGEE. In DNA form, the CDR3 reads TGTGCCAGCAGCGCCAGACTGCAAGAGACCCAGTACTTC. Protein product: CASSARLQETQYF.

This chain connects TRBV11-3 to TRBJ2-4; TRBD1 matches 8 bases. The CDR3 spans 14 residues. CDR1 is SGHNT and CDR2 is YENEEA in the germline V gene. With 4 bases clipped from V and 13 bases from J, the junction kept 12 bases outside the gene matches. The CDR3 sequence: CASSWDRSYNEQYF. DNA for the CDR3: TGTGCCAGCAGCTGGGACAGGAGTTACAATGAGCAGTACTTC.

This clonotype was picked up a small number of times. CDR3 in amino acids: CASALVPGAITDTQYF. The CDR3 DNA follows: TGCGCCAGCGCCCTAGTCCCAGGAGCCATCACAGATACGCAGTATTTT. The genes are TRBV5-1 and TRBJ2-3; D remains unclear. Germline V gene sequence: CDR1 SGHRS, CDR2 YFSETQ. V was clipped by 7 bases and J by 2 bases, with 20 bases between them. The CDR3 is made up of 16 amino acids.

This rearrangement joins TRBV3-1 to TRBJ2-3; 10 bases fit TRBD2. The V and J ends lost 3 bases and 1 base, in that order; junction bases with no gene match: 4. CDR3 length: 16 amino acids. The V gene's germline CDR1 is LGHDT and CDR2 YNNKEL (reference sequence). CDR3 amino acids: CASSQSTSGGTDTQYF. The CDR3 DNA reads as TGTGCCAGCAGCCAGAGCACTAGCGGGGGCACAGATACGCAGTATTTT.

The genes are TRBV6-6 and TRBJ2-5; D may be TRBD1 (6 bases). The germline CDR1 and CDR2 sequences are MNHNY and SVGAGI (reference sequence). Trimming removed 2 bases at V and 0 bases at J, with 13 bases between. The CDR3 has 16 amino acids. The CDR3 is CASSYSRGRNQETQYF. The CDR3 bases are TGTGCCAGCAGTTACAGCAGGGGCCGAAACCAAGAGACCCAGTACTTC.

This clonotype was picked up a small number of times. This chain connects TRBV7-2 to TRBJ2-5, with 12 bases that match TRBD2. Trimming cost V 3 bases and J 5 bases; bases outside gene matches: 10. The CDR3 length is 17 residues. CDR1 and CDR2 (germline): SGHTA, FQGNSA. The CDR3: CASSLGRLAGDGETQYF. The CDR3 region has the DNA TGTGCCAGCAGCTTGGGCCGACTAGCGGGAGATGGTGAGACCCAGTACTTC.

This clonotype was recorded at least ten times. The chain carries TRBV29-1 and TRBJ2-7; D remains unclear. With 3 bases removed from V and 2 bases from J, the gap between germline ends came to 17 bases. Germline V gene sequence: CDR1 SQVTM, CDR2 ANQGSEA. The CDR3 runs 15 residues. The chain's CDR3 is CSVDESSGPTYEQYF. Written as DNA, the CDR3 is TGCAGCGTTGATGAAAGTTCCGGGCCGACCTACGAGCAGTACTTC.

The chain employs TRBV7-2 and TRBJ2-5, with D perhaps TRBD1 (6 bases). V lost 1 base and J 11 bases, leaving 17 bases between the germline ends. CDR3 size: 14 residues. The germline gives CDR1 SGHTA, CDR2 FQGNSA. The DNA for the CDR3 is TGTGCCAGCAGCTTAGTAGGACAGAGCAATGAGCAGTACTTC. It translates to CASSLVGQSNEQYF.

The sample holds many counts of this clonotype. This rearrangement joins TRBV9 to TRBJ1-6; perhaps TRBD1 as D (6 bases). The germline V gene has CDR1 SGDLS and CDR2 YYNGEE. The CDR3 covers 12 residues. Deletions cut 4 bases from V and 7 bases from J, with 6 bases between. In DNA form, the CDR3 reads TGTGCCAGCAGCACAGGGAATTCACCCCTCCACTTT. It is translated as CASSTGNSPLHF.

The chain employs TRBV12-3 or TRBV12-4 and TRBJ2-3; D is perhaps TRBD1 or TRBD2 (5 bases each). This CDR3 has 15 residues. With 3 bases removed from V and 1 base from J, the gap between germline ends came to 11 bases. The DNA of the CDR3 is TGTGCCAGCAGTTTTGGCAGAGGGGGCACAGATACGCAGTATTTT. It codes for CASSFGRGGTDTQYF.

This clonotype was observed a handful of times. The chain joins TRBV12-3 or TRBV12-4 to TRBJ2-3; no clear D gene. CDR3 length: 14 residues. V was pared by 1 base and J by 0 bases, with 5 bases between. The CDR3 sequence: CASSLVFSTDTQYF. CDR3 coding DNA: TGTGCCAGCAGTTTAGTATTTAGCACAGATACGCAGTATTTT.